A selection of T cell receptor beta chains follows, all from one sample in a study of T cells after yellow fever vaccination. TCRdb analysed the 5' RACE reads with MiXCR anew, one entry per CDR3 protein. The profile shows fewer than 400,000 distinct CDR3 sequences, 6.2% of them singletons. The sequences come from PBMCs, collected 5 days after the yellow fever booster vaccination. These receptors were obtained from a man aged 30-40 years who received the YFV17D yellow fever vaccine. Both conserved end residues are part of each CDR3. The D gene is left open where the match is weak. Rows give clone size only sometimes, using once, few, many, or a class for an expanded clone.

clone_size	v_call	d_call	j_call	cdr3_nt	cdr3_aa
.	TRBV7-2	TRBD2	TRBJ2-3	TGTGCCAGCAGCCCTGGACTAGCCCTTTCTCGAGATACGCAGTATTTT	CASSPGLALSRDTQYF
.	TRBV9	.	TRBJ2-1	TGTGCCAGCAGCGTAAACAGGAATAATGAGCAGTTCTTC	CASSVNRNNEQFF
many	TRBV20-1	TRBD1	TRBJ2-5	TGCAGTGCTAGGGACTTGACAGGGAATGGGGAGACCCAGTACTTC	CSARDLTGNGETQYF
many	TRBV5-1	TRBD1	TRBJ2-5	TGCGCCACCAGCCCAGGGGGCTTCGAAGAGACCCAGTACTTC	CATSPGGFEETQYF
many	TRBV19	.	TRBJ2-2	TGTGCCAGTAGTATCGAGGGGCTTATGAACACCGGGGAGCTGTTTTTT	CASSIEGLMNTGELFF
few	TRBV7-2	.	TRBJ1-5	TGTGCCAGCAGCTTAGCCTATCGGCAGCCCCAGCATTTT	CASSLAYRQPQHF
few	TRBV7-2	TRBD1	TRBJ1-5	TGTGCCAGCAGCATGTATACTCAGGGGGCGGGTCAGCCCCAGCATTTT	CASSMYTQGAGQPQHF
.	TRBV5-6	.	TRBJ2-5	TGTGCCAGCAGCCCAGGGAGCCACGAGACCCAGTACTTC	CASSPGSHETQYF
many	TRBV7-2	.	TRBJ1-2	TGTGCCAGCAGCTTAGGCGGGTACTATGGCTACACCTTC	CASSLGGYYGYTF
.	TRBV10-3	.	TRBJ1-5	TGTGCCATCGGTGCGCGGGGTCCGAGCAATCAGCCCCAGCATTTT	CAIGARGPSNQPQHF
.	TRBV11-1	TRBD2	TRBJ2-2	TGTGCCAGCAGCTTAGCGGGTAGCGGGACCGTGAACACCGGGGAGCTGTTTTTT	CASSLAGSGTVNTGELFF
many	TRBV7-3	TRBD2	TRBJ2-1	TGTGCCAGCAGCTTAGGGACTAGGTACAATGAGCAGTTCTTC	CASSLGTRYNEQFF
.	TRBV10-3	TRBD2	TRBJ2-1	TGTGCCATCAGTGGAGCGGGGTACGAGCAGTTCTTC	CAISGAGYEQFF
many	TRBV30	TRBD2	TRBJ2-1	TGTGCCTGGAGCTCTGTGCGGGGGGGGTACAATGAGCAGTTCTTC	CAWSSVRGGYNEQFF
few	TRBV5-1	.	TRBJ1-1	TGCGCCAGCAGCTCCGAGTATGACACTGAAGCTTTCTTT	CASSSEYDTEAFF
.	TRBV7-2	.	TRBJ2-7	TGTGCCAGCAGCTACTACTCTGGATACGAGCAGTACTTC	CASSYYSGYEQYF
many	TRBV12-3/TRBV12-4	.	TRBJ2-5	TGTGCCAGCAGCCCCGCGGGCCAAGAGACCCAGTACTTC	CASSPAGQETQYF
few	TRBV5-8	.	TRBJ2-3	TGTGCCAGCAGCCATCAGTTCACAGATACGCAGTATTTT	CASSHQFTDTQYF
.	TRBV20-1	.	TRBJ2-7	TGCAGTGCACCACGTCGCGGGCCCACCTACGAGCAGTACTTC	CSAPRRGPTYEQYF
many	TRBV4-3	TRBD2	TRBJ2-5	TGCGCCAGCAGCCAACGAGTTTGGGGGACTAGCTCGGATCGGACCCAGTACTTC	CASSQRVWGTSSDRTQYF
.	TRBV15	.	TRBJ2-7	TGTGCCACCAGCAGAGATCAGACTAGAATTGGCGAGCAGTACTTC	CATSRDQTRIGEQYF